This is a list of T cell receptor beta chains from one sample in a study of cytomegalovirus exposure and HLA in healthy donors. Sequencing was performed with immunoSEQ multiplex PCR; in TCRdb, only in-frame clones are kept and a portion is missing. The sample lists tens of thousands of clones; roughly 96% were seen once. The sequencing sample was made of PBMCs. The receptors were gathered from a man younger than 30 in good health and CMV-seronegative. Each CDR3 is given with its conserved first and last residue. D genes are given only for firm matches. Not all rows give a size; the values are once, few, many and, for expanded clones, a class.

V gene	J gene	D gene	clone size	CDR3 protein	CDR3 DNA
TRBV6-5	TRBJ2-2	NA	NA	CASSYIQGSTGELFF	TGTGCCAGCAGTTACATCCAGGGGAGCACCGGGGAGCTGTTTTTT
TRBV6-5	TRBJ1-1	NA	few	CASRGGGTEAFF	TGTGCCAGCAGAGGGGGGGGCACTGAAGCTTTCTTT
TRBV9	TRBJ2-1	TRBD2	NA	CASTKGAGGSFNEQFF	TGTGCCAGTACAAAAGGAGCGGGAGGGTCCTTCAATGAGCAGTTCTTC
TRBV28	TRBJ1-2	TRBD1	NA	CASRTGSNGYTF	TGTGCCAGCAGGACAGGGTCTAACGGCTACACCTTC
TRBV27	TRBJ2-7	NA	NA	CASSLLRASSYEQYF	TGTGCCAGCAGTTTACTGAGGGCTAGTTCCTACGAGCAGTACTTC
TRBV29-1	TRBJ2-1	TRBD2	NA	CSVDLAGGHEQFF	TGCAGCGTTGATTTAGCGGGAGGGCATGAGCAGTTCTTC
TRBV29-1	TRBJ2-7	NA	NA	CSVEGGFEGGLPGEQYF	TGCAGCGTTGAAGGGGGATTTGAGGGAGGATTGCCGGGCGAGCAGTACTTC
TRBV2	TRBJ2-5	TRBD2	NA	CASSYIAGEETQYF	TGTGCCAGCAGTTATATAGCGGGAGAAGAGACCCAGTACTTC
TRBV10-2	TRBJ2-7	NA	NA	CASRRQQDYEQYF	TGCGCCAGCAGAAGACAGCAAGACTACGAGCAGTACTTC
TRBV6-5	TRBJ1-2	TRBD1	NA	CASSTRQGTYGYTF	TGTGCCAGCAGTACAAGACAGGGGACCTATGGCTACACCTTC
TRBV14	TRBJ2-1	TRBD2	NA	CASSFWGGVVGEQFF	TGTGCCAGCAGCTTCTGGGGGGGTGTTGTCGGTGAGCAGTTCTTC
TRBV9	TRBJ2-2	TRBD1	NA	CASSGQGDTGELFF	TGTGCCAGCAGCGGACAGGGAGACACCGGGGAGCTGTTTTTT
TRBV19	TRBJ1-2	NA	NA	CASNQGLADGYTF	TGTGCCAGTAACCAGGGATTAGCTGATGGCTACACCTTC
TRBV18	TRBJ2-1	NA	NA	CASSPIGNEQFF	TGTGCCAGCTCACCAATCGGCAATGAGCAGTTCTTC
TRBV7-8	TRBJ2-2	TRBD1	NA	CASSLGTPGQLNTGELFF	TGTGCCAGCAGCTTAGGGACTCCGGGACAGCTGAACACCGGGGAGCTGTTTTTT
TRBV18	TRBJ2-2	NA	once	CASSQASFGELFF	TGTGCCAGCTCACAAGCTAGTTTCGGGGAGCTGTTTTTT
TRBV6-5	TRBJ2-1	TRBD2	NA	CASSPGTSPNNEQFF	TGTGCCAGCAGTCCCGGGACTAGCCCGAACAATGAGCAGTTCTTC
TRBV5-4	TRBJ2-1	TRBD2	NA	CASSLSGRDWNEQFF	TGTGCCAGCAGCCTCAGCGGGAGGGACTGGAATGAGCAGTTCTTC
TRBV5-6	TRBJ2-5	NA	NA	CASSLFTAFQETQYF	TGTGCCAGCAGCTTGTTTACAGCCTTTCAAGAGACCCAGTACTTC
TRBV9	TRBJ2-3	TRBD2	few	CASSPRGGPGDTQYF	TGTGCCAGCAGCCCCCGGGGGGGCCCTGGGGATACGCAGTATTTT
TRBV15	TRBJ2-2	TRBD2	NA	CATSRYSGSWAGELFF	TGTGCCACCAGCAGATACAGCGGGAGTTGGGCCGGGGAGCTGTTTTTT
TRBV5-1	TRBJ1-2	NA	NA	CASRTGAWGYTF	TGCGCCAGCAGGACAGGAGCTTGGGGCTACACCTTC
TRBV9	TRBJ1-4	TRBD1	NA	CASSVGAGGTEKLFF	TGTGCCAGCAGCGTAGGGGCAGGGGGCACTGAAAAACTGTTTTTT
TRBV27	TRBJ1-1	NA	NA	CASRRIQGLSAEAFF	TGTGCCAGCAGGAGGATACAGGGCCTGAGCGCTGAAGCTTTCTTT
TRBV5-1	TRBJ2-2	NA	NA	CASSTDSPGELFF	TGCGCCAGCAGCACTGACAGTCCCGGGGAGCTGTTTTTT
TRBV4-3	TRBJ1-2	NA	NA	CASSQDLSGDYGYTF	TGCGCCAGCAGCCAAGATCTTTCGGGGGACTATGGCTACACCTTC
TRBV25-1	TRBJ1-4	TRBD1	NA	CASSRPGQFNEKLFF	TGTGCCAGCAGTCGCCCGGGACAGTTTAATGAAAAACTGTTTTTT
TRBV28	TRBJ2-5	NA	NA	CASSQLEETQYF	TGTGCCAGCAGCCAACTTGAAGAGACCCAGTACTTC
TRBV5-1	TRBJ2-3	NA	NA	CASSPPSGATDTQYF	TGCGCCAGCAGCCCTCCATCTGGAGCCACAGATACGCAGTATTTT
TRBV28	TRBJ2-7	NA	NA	CASSLRAGAYGQYF	TGTGCCAGCAGTTTGCGGGCTGGAGCCTACGGGCAGTACTTC
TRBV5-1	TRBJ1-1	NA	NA	CASSLAMGGTEAFF	TGCGCCAGCAGCTTGGCCATGGGGGGGACTGAAGCTTTCTTT
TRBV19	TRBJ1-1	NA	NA	CASSPPGELGAFF	TGTGCCAGTAGTCCGCCAGGGGAATTGGGAGCTTTCTTT
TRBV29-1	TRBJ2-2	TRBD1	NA	CSVKDRVYGELFF	TGCAGCGTTAAGGACAGGGTTTACGGGGAGCTGTTTTTT
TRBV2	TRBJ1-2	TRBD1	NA	CASSALIDRDYGYTF	TGTGCCAGCAGTGCCCTTATCGACAGGGACTATGGCTACACCTTC
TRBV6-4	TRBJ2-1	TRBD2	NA	CASSDSSGSYNEQFF	TGTGCCAGCAGTGACTCGAGCGGGAGTTACAATGAGCAGTTCTTC
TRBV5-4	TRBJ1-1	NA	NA	CASSLSHNTEAFF	TGTGCCAGCAGCTTGTCACACAACACTGAAGCTTTCTTT
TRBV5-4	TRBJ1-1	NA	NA	CASSLDPLNTEAFF	TGTGCCAGCAGCTTGGATCCTCTGAACACTGAAGCTTTCTTT